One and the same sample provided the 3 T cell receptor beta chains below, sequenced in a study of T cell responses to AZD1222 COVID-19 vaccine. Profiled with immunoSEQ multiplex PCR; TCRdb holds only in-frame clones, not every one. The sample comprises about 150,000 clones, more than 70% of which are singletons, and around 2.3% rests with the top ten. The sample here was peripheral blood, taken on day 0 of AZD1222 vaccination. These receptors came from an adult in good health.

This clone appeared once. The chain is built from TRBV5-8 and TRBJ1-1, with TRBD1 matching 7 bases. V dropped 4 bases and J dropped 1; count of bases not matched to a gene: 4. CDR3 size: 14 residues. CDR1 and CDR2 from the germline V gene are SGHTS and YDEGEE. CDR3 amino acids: CASSHRQGNTEAFF. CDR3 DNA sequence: TGTGCCAGCAGCCACCGACAGGGGAACACTGAAGCTTTCTTT.

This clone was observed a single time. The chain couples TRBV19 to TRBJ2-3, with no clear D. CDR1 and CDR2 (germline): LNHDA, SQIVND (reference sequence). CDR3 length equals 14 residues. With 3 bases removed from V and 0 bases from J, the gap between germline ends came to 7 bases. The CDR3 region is CASSITTSTDTQYF. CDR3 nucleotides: TGTGCCAGTAGTATTACTACTAGCACAGATACGCAGTATTTT.

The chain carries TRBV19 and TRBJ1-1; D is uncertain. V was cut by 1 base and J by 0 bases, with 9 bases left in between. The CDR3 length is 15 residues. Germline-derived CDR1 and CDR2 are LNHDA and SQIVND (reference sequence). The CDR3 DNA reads TGTGCCAGTAGTATAGCGTCAGGCCTGAACACTGAAGCTTTCTTT. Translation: CASSIASGLNTEAFF.